This T cell receptor (beta chain) was found in a study of control samples from healthy donors and cancer patients. Here immunoSEQ multiplex PCR was the method, and the copy in TCRdb shows in-frame clones only, minus some. Among tens of thousands of clones, roughly 84% were seen once, and the ten largest hold under 35%. The CDR3 contains 12 residues. V dropped 2 bases and J dropped 14; count of bases not matched to a gene: 6. CDR1 and CDR2 (germline): SGHRS, YFSETQ. The sequence was collected from a man aged 60-69 years with head and neck cancer. The chain carries TRBV5-1 and TRBJ2-3; TRBD1 matches 9 bases. Material for sequencing was PBMCs. In DNA, the CDR3 is TGCGCCAGCAGCTTTGACAGGGGGGCCGGGTATTTT. This codes for CASSFDRGAGYF.